The clone carrying this T cell receptor beta chain appeared many times. The CDR3 consists of 15 residues. Germline CDR1 SNHLY, CDR2 FYNNEI. Trimming shortened V by 2 bases and J by 5 bases, and 13 bases separated the two germline ends. This sample was included in a study of blood T cells in healthy people across ages. With a J-beta primer mix and a sample-barcoded 5' primer, a second PCR ran roughly 6 to 12 cycles. Each cDNA molecule received a tag from a template-switch adaptor that had 12 random nucleotides. Every sample produced at least 3 million CDR3-containing paired-end reads. TCRdb called the 5' RACE reads again in MiXCR, with one record for every CDR3 protein. The sample includes about 1,400,000 distinct CDR3 sequences, 42% of them seen just once. Total RNA extracted from each sample amounted to at least 6 micrograms.

The receptor was isolated from a woman younger than 30 in good health. Sequenced: blood. This chain joins TRBV2 and TRBJ2-1; D remains unclear. CDR3 sequence (DNA): TGTGCCAGCAGTGAAAGAGGATCGGAAGACAATGAGCAGTTCTTC. Protein sequence: CASSERGSEDNEQFF.